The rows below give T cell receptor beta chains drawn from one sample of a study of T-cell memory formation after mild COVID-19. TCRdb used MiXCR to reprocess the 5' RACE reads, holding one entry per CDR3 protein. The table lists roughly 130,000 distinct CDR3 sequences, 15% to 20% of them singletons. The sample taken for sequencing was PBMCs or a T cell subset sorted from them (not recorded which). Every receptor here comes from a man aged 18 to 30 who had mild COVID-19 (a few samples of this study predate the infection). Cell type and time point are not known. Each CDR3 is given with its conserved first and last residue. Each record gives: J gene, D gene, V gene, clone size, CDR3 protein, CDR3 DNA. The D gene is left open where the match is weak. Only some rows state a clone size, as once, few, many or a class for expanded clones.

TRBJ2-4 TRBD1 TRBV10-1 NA CASSHQGQGGNIQYF TGCGCCAGCAGCCATCAGGGACAGGGCGGAAACATTCAGTACTTC
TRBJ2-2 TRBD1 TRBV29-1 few CSVRKGQGFSGELFF TGCAGCGTGAGGAAGGGACAGGGATTCAGCGGGGAGCTGTTTTTT
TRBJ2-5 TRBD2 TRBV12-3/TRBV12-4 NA CASSSRLAGQETQYF TGTGCCAGCAGTTCCAGACTAGCGGGGCAAGAGACCCAGTACTTC
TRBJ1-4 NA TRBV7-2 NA CASSLQITGNGKLFF TGTGCCAGCAGCTTACAGATAACGGGGAATGGAAAACTGTTTTTT
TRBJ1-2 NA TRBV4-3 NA CASSQGRLAYGYTF TGCGCCAGCAGCCAGGGACGTCTGGCCTATGGCTACACCTTC
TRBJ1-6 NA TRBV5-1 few CASSPGGSEYNSPLHF TGCGCCAGCAGCCCGGGGGGCTCTGAATATAATTCACCCCTCCACTTT
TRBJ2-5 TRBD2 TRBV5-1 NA CASSPLAGGPGAETQYF TGCGCCAGCAGCCCTTTAGCGGGGGGGCCTGGGGCAGAGACCCAGTACTTC
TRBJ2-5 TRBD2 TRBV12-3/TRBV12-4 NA CASRGLAEQETQYF TGTGCCAGCAGAGGACTAGCGGAACAAGAGACCCAGTACTTC
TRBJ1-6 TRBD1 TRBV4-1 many CASSQRQGDRFNSPLHF TGCGCCAGCAGCCAAAGACAGGGGGATCGCTTTAATTCACCCCTCCACTTT
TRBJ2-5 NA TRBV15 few CATSSLETQYF TGTGCCACCAGCAGTCTGGAGACCCAGTACTTC
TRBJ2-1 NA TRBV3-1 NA CASSQEGGLGSPFGNEQFF TGTGCCAGCAGCCAAGAAGGCGGGTTGGGCAGCCCATTCGGCAATGAGCAGTTCTTC
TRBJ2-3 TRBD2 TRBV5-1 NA CASSLGVAGGRADTQYF TGCGCCAGCAGCTTGGGCGTAGCGGGGGGCAGGGCAGATACGCAGTATTTT
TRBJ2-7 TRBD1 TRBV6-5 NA CASSSTGTGSWYEQYF TGTGCCAGCAGCTCGACTGGGACAGGGAGTTGGTACGAGCAGTACTTC
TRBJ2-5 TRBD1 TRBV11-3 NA CASSSGQGVAETQYF TGTGCCAGCAGTTCGGGACAGGGGGTGGCGGAGACCCAGTACTTC
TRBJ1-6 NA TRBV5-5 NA CASSTRLLAAGVDNSPLHF TGTGCCAGCAGCACTCGATTGTTGGCCGCCGGGGTTGATAATTCACCCCTCCACTTT
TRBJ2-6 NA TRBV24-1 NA CATSDSRRSGANVLTF TGTGCCACCAGTGATTCCCGACGCTCTGGGGCCAACGTCCTGACTTTC
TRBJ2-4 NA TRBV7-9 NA CASSSRTDSKNIQYF TGTGCCAGCAGCTCACGGACGGACAGCAAAAACATTCAGTACTTC
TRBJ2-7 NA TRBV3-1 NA CASSQVTAAYEQYF TGTGCCAGCAGCCAAGTGACAGCGGCCTACGAGCAGTACTTC
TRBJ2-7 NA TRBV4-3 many CASSPPRQGEDYEQYF TGCGCCAGCAGCCCCCCGAGGCAGGGGGAGGACTACGAGCAGTACTTC
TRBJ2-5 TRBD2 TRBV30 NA CAWSLLGDSGGRTQYF TGTGCCTGGAGTTTACTCGGGGATAGCGGGGGTCGGACCCAGTACTTC
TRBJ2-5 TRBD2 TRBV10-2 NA CAATAAGGNQETQYF TGCGCCGCCACGGCAGCGGGGGGCAACCAAGAGACCCAGTACTTC
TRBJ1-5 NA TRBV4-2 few CASSQMKGGIQHF TGTGCCAGCAGCCAAATGAAAGGGGGAATCCAGCATTTT
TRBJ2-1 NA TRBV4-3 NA CASSQERGKLYNEQFF TGCGCCAGCAGCCAAGAGCGAGGGAAACTATACAATGAGCAGTTCTTC
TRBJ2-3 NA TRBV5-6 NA CASSLAEQTQYF TGTGCCAGCAGCTTGGCAGAGCAGACGCAGTATTTT
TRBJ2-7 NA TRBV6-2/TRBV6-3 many CASSSQVGYEQYF TGTGCCAGCAGCTCCCAGGTTGGCTACGAGCAGTACTTC
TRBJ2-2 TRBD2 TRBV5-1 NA CASRKAGGLAGELFF TGCGCCAGCCGCAAAGCGGGGGGCCTTGCCGGGGAGCTGTTTTTT
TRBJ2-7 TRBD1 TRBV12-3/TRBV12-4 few CASSSGEGQGSYEQYF TGTGCCAGCAGTTCTGGAGAGGGACAGGGATCGTACGAGCAGTACTTC
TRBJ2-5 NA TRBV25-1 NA CASSDPRGISATQYF TGTGCCAGCAGTGATCCAAGGGGGATAAGCGCGACCCAGTACTTC
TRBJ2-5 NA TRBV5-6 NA CASSLDRDPQETQYF TGTGCCAGCAGCTTGGATAGGGACCCTCAAGAGACCCAGTACTTC
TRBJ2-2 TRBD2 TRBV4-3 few CASSGIAGGAGTGELFF TGCGCCAGCAGCGGGATAGCGGGGGGCGCCGGCACCGGGGAGCTGTTTTTT
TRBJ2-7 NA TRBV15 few CATSKLPGVLRSEQYF TGTGCCACCAGCAAATTACCGGGGGTCTTGAGGTCCGAGCAGTACTTC
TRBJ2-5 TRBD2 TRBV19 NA CASRTILAGGQETQYF TGTGCCAGCCGCACGATACTAGCGGGGGGCCAAGAGACCCAGTACTTC
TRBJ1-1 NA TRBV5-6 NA CASSLEVGENTEAFF TGTGCCAGCAGCTTGGAGGTGGGTGAGAACACTGAAGCTTTCTTT
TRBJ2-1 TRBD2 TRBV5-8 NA CASSPTGTSGHNEQFF TGTGCCAGCAGCCCTACCGGGACTAGCGGGCACAATGAGCAGTTCTTC
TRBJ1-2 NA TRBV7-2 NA CASSWGLGYGYTF TGTGCCAGCAGCTGGGGCCTGGGGTATGGCTACACCTTC
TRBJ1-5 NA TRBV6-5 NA CASSTGHSGGNQPQHF TGTGCCAGCAGTACTGGACATTCTGGGGGCAATCAGCCCCAGCATTTT
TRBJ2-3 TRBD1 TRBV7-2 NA CASSLYRDRGQDTQYF TGTGCCAGCAGCTTGTACCGGGACAGGGGGCAAGATACGCAGTATTTT
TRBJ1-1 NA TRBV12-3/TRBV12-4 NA CASRDQGFTEAFF TGTGCCAGCAGAGACCAGGGCTTCACTGAAGCTTTCTTT
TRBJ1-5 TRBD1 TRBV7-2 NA CASSSTGGGQPQHF TGTGCCAGCAGCTCGACAGGGGGAGGGCAGCCCCAGCATTTT
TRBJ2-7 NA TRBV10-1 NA CASSEGHTYEQYF TGCGCCAGCAGTGAGGGCCATACCTACGAGCAGTACTTC
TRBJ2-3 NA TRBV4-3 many CASSPRGGSTDTQYF TGCGCCAGCAGCCCTAGGGGGGGTAGCACAGATACGCAGTATTTT
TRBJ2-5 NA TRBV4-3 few CASSQVRGTLQETQYF TGCGCCAGCAGCCAGGTTCGGGGGACCCTCCAAGAGACCCAGTACTTC
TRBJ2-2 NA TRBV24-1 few CATSGQISGELFF TGTGCCACCAGTGGACAGATCTCCGGGGAGCTGTTTTTT
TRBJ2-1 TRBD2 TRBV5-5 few CASSSSGYGSYNEQFF TGTGCCAGCAGCTCTAGCGGTTATGGCTCCTACAATGAGCAGTTCTTC
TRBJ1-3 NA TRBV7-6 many CASSLALESSGNTIYF TGTGCCAGCAGCTTAGCGCTCGAGAGCTCTGGAAACACCATATATTTT
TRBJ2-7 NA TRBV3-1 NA CASSQASTGTSPREQYF TGTGCCAGCAGCCAAGCTTCGACCGGGACATCCCCCCGCGAGCAGTACTTC
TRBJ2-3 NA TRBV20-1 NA CSARGVGFHTQYF TGCAGTGCTCGGGGCGTAGGGTTTCATACGCAGTATTTT
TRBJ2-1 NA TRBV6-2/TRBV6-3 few CASKIRVSEQFF TGTGCCAGCAAGATCAGGGTGTCTGAGCAGTTCTTC
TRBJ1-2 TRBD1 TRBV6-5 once CASRSTGRGYTF TGTGCCAGCAGATCGACAGGGCGGGGCTACACCTTC
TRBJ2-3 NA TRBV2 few CAGVVRDTQYF TGTGCCGGAGTCGTCCGGGATACGCAGTATTTT
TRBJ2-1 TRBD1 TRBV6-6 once CASRNGQGTYNEQFF TGTGCCAGCAGAAACGGACAGGGAACTTACAATGAGCAGTTCTTC
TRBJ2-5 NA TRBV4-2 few CASSQEPLGETQYF TGTGCCAGCAGCCAAGAGCCCTTGGGAGAGACCCAGTACTTC
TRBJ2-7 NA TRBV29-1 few CSVVGGSSYEQYF TGCAGCGTTGTCGGGGGAAGCTCCTACGAGCAGTACTTC
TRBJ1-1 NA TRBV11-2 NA CASSPLRSTLNTEAFF TGTGCCAGCAGCCCCTTGAGATCCACACTGAACACTGAAGCTTTCTTT
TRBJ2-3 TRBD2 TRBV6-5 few CASSYSIPTSGGLTDTQYF TGTGCCAGCAGTTACTCGATCCCCACTAGCGGGGGCCTCACAGATACGCAGTATTTT
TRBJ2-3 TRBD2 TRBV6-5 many CASSSVRRGGPDTQYF TGTGCCAGCAGTTCCGTTCGGCGGGGGGGCCCAGATACGCAGTATTTT
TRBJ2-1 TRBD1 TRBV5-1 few CASSPGTGGDEQFF TGCGCCAGCAGCCCCGGGACAGGGGGAGATGAGCAGTTCTTC